This TCR beta chain derives from a study of blood T cell repertoires in COVID-19. Across the study: The United States, Italy and Spain supplied acute and convalescent COVID-19 samples.

Per the original methods: Amplifying reference gene primers gave estimates of nucleated cell counts. Here immunoSEQ multiplex PCR was the method, and the copy in TCRdb shows in-frame clones only, minus some. V and J calls and clone size follow that table, whereas D and trimming were derived from the DNA. This table has about 77,000 clones, 80% appearing once. Specimen: peripheral blood. The receptor comes from a woman aged 70-85 years with acute or convalescent COVID-19.

CDR3 region: CATSGQGGSTGANVLTF. In DNA, the CDR3 is TGTGCCACCAGCGGACAGGGGGGGAGTACTGGGGCCAACGTCCTGACTTTC. V is TRBV24-1 and J is TRBJ2-6, with 10 nucleotides matching TRBD1. This CDR3 is 17 amino acids long. The V gene's germline CDR1 is KGHDR and CDR2 SFDVKD. Losses at the gene ends were 7 bases for V and 2 bases for J; bases not matched to a gene: 7.